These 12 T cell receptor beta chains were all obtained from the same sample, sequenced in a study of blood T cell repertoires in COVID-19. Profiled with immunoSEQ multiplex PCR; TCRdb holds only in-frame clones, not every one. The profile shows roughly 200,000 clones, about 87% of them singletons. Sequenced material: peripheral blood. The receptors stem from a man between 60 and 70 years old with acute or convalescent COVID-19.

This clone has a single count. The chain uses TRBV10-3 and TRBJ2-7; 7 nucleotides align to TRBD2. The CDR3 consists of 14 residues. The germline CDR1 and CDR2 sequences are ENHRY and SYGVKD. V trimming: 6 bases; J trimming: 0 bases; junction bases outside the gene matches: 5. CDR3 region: CAISRDYGSYEQYF. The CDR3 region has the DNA TGTGCCATCAGCCGGGACTACGGCTCCTACGAGCAGTACTTC.

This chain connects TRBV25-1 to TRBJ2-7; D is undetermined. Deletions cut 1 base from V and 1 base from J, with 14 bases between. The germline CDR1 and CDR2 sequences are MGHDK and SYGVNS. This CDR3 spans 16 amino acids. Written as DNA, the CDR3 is TGTGCCAGCAGTGAATCTTTTTTCGGCGGTTCCTACGAGCAGTACTTC. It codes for CASSESFFGGSYEQYF.

CDR3 amino acids: CASSLTDREALHF. The CDR3 DNA reads TGTGCCAGCAGCTTAACAGACCGCGAGGCCCTCCACTTT. The chain uses TRBV7-3 and TRBJ1-6; D ambiguous. Trimming shortened V by 0 bases and J by 14 bases, and 11 bases separated the two germline ends. The CDR3 is 13 residues long. CDR1 and CDR2 from the germline V gene are SGHTA and FQGTGA.

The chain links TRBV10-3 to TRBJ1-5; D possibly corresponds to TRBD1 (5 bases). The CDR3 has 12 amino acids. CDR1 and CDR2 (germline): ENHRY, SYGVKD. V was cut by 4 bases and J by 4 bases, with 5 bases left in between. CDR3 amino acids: CAISGTNQPQHF. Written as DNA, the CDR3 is TGTGCCATCAGTGGGACAAATCAGCCCCAGCATTTT.

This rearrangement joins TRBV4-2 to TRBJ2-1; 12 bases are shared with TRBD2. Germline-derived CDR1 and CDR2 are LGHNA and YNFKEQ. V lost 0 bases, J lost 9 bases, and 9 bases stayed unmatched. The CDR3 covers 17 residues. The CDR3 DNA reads TGTGCCAGCAGCCAAGATGCATCTAGCGGGGGGGCGGGTGAGCAGTTCTTC. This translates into CASSQDASSGGAGEQFF.

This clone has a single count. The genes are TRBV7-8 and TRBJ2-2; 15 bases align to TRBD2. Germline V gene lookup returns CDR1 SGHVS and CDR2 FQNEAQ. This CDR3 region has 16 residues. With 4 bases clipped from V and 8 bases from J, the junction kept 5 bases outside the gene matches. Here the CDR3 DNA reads TGTGCCAGCAGCTCCGGACTAGCGGGGGGGCCGGGGGAGCTGTTTTTT. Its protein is CASSSGLAGGPGELFF.

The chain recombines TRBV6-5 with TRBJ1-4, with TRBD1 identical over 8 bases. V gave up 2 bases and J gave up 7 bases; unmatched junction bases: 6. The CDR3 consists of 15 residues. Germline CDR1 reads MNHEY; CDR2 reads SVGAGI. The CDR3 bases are TGTGCCAGCAGTTACACAGGACAGGGAGGTGAAAAACTGTTTTTT. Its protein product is CASSYTGQGGEKLFF.

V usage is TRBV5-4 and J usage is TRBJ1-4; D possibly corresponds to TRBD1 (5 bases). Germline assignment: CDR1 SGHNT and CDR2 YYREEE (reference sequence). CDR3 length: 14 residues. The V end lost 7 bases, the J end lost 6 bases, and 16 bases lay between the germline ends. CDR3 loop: CASGQDLGDEKLFF. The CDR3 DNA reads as TGTGCCAGCGGACAAGACTTGGGTGATGAAAAACTGTTTTTT.

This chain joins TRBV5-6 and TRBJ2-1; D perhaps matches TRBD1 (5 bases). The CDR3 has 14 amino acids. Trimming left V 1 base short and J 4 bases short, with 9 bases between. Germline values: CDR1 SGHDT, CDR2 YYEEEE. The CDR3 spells CASSLTRVYNEQFF. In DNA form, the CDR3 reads TGTGCCAGCAGCTTGACCAGGGTTTACAATGAGCAGTTCTTC.

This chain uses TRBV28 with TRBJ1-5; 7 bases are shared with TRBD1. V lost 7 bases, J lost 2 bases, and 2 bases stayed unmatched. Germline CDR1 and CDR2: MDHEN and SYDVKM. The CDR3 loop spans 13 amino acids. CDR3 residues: CASTGQGNQPQHF. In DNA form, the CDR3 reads TGTGCCAGCACCGGACAGGGCAATCAGCCCCAGCATTTT.

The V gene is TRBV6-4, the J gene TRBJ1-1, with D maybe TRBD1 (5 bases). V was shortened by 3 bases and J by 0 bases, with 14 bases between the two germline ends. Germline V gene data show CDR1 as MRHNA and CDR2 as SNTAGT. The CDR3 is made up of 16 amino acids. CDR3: CASSEVRAGVNTEAFF. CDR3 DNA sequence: TGTGCCAGCAGTGAAGTCAGGGCGGGGGTGAACACTGAAGCTTTCTTT.

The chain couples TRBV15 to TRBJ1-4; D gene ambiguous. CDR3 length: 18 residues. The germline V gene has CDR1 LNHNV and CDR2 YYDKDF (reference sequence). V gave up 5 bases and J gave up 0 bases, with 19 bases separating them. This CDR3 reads CATSPSGFQFATNEKLFF. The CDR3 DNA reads TGTGCCACCAGCCCCTCGGGGTTCCAATTTGCAACTAATGAAAAACTGTTTTTT. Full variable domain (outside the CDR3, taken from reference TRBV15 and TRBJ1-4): DAMVIQNPRYQVTQFGKPVTLSCSQTLNHNVMYWYQQKSSQAPKLLFHYYDKDFNNEADTPDNFQSRRPNTSFCFLDIRSPGLGDTAMYLCATSPSGFQFATNEKLFFGSGTQLSVL.